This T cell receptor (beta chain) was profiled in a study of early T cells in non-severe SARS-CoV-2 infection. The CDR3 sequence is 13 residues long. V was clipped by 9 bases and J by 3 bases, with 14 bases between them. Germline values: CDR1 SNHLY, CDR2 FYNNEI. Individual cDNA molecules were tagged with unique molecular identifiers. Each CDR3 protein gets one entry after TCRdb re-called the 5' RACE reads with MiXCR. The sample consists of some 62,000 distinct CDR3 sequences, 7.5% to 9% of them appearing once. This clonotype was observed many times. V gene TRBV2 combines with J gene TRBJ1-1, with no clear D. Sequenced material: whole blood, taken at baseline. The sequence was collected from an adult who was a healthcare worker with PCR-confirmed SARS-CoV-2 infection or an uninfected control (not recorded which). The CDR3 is CASLTRRDTEAFF. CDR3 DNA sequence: TGTGCCAGTCTGACGCGCCGGGACACTGAAGCTTTCTTT. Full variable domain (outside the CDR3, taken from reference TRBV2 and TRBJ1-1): EPEVTQTPSHQVTQMGQEVILRCVPISNHLYFYWYRQILGQKVEFLVSFYNNEISEKSEIFDDQFSVERPDGSNFTLKIRSTKLEDSAMYFCASLTRRDTEAFFGQGTRLTVV.